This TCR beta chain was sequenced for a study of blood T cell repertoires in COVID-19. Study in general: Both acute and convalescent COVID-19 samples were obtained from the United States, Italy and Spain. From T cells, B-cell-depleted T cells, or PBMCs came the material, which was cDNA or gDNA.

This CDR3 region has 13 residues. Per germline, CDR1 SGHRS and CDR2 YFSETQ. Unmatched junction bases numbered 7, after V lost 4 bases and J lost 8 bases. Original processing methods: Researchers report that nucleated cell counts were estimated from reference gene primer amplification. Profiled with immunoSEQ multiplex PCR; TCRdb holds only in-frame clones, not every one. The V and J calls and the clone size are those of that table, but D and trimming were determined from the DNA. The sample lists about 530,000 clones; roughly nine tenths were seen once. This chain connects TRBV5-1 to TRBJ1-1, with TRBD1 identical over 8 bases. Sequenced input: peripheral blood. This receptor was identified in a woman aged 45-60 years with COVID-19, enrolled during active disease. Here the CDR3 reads CASSPVRGQEAFF. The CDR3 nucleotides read TGCGCCAGCAGCCCGGTCAGGGGGCAGGAAGCTTTCTTT.